The text below deals with one T cell receptor beta chain. Its antigen is as yet unknown. CDR1 and CDR2 (germline): SGHRS, YFSETQ. J gave up 7 bases and V 0 bases, and 7 bases lay outside the gene matches. This CDR3 comprises 16 residues. This entry comes from a study of cytomegalovirus exposure and HLA in healthy donors. Study context: Earlier, 100 million or so unique TCR beta sequences were recovered from around 190 million T cells by an analysis. Study observations and caveats: Sequencing probably produced one cluster of sequence variants that were highly shared. Under in vitro conditions, a few CMV-associated chains were confirmed as specific for CMV antigens. DRB1 showed the most TCR associations and HLA-C the fewest in a later analysis, as rates varied by HLA locus.

Amplification used 60 Vbeta primers and 13 Jbeta primers. Sequencing used immunoSEQ multiplex PCR; TCRdb keeps in-frame clones, though not all of them. The repertoire holds 250,000 to 350,000 clones, with roughly 80% as singletons. Material for sequencing was PBMCs. This receptor was identified in a girl aged 2-9 years in good health and CMV-seronegative. V is TRBV5-1 and J is TRBJ2-1; 10 bases agree with TRBD2. CDR3 amino acids: CASSLGERGGRNEQFF. The CDR3 DNA is TGCGCCAGCAGCTTGGGGGAGCGGGGGGGCCGAAATGAGCAGTTCTTC.